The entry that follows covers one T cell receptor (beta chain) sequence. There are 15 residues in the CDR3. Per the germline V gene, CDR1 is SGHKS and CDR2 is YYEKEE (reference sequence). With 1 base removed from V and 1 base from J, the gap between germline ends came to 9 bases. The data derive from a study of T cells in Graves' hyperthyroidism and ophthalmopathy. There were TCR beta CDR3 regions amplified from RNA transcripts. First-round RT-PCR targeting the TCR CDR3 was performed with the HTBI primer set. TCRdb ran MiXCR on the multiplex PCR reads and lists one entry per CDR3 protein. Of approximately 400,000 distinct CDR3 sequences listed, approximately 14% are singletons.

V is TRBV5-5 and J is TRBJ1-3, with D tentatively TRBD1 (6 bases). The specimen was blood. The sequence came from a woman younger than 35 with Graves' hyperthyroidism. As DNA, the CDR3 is TGTGCCAGCAGCTTGCCGGGACATTCTGGAAACACCATATATTTT. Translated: CASSLPGHSGNTIYF.